This TCR beta chain was sequenced for a study of post-analysis software for immune sequencing data. Study-level information: Some patients lacked subtype; others had relapsing-remitting, secondary progressive or progressive-relapsing disease. General study points: Strong co-clustering by F measure linked samples that shared a preparation batch. In patients, TRBV5-6, TRBV5-1 and TRBV20-1 belonged to four or five TRBV segments found more frequently than in controls. Normalized Chao1 diversity in multiple sclerosis patients fell significantly below that of controls.

Unique-molecular-identifier-tagged TCR beta cDNA libraries were used. Roughly 500,000 cDNA molecules were obtained from roughly 1 to 10 million T cells. TCRdb re-analysed the PCR reads in MiXCR, keeping a single row per CDR3 protein. The sample lists about 770,000 distinct CDR3 sequences; under 60% were seen once. With respect to this clonotype: What it recognizes is unknown.

V was clipped by 5 bases and J by 1 base, with 11 bases between them. CDR3 size: 14 residues. In germline, CDR1 is SNHLY, CDR2 FYNNEI. The sample comprised blood. This chain links TRBV2 with TRBJ2-5; TRBD2 might be the D (5 bases). The clonotype originates from a girl under 18 with multiple sclerosis. The DNA of the CDR3 is TGTGCCAGCAGTCCGACAACTAGCCAAGAGACCCAGTACTTC. It translates to CASSPTTSQETQYF.